This entry lists 7 T cell receptor beta chains sequenced from one sample in a study of CD8 T cells in ankylosing spondylitis. TCRdb fed the 5' RACE reads into MiXCR, producing one record per CDR3 protein. The sample contains tens of thousands of distinct CDR3 sequences, about a tenth of which appear only once. The material sequenced was blood, either unsorted or a sorted T cell fraction (not recorded which). Source of these receptors: a male donor with ankylosing spondylitis or in good health (not recorded which).

The chain carries TRBV29-1 and TRBJ2-1; 8 bases match TRBD1. V was pared by 1 base and J by 3 bases, with 8 bases of the junction left unmatched. Per the germline V gene, CDR1 is SQVTM and CDR2 is ANQGSEA. The length of the CDR3 is 16 residues. The CDR3 nucleotides are TGCAGCGTTGAAGGCCGCCGGGACAGGAGCTACAATGAGCAGTTCTTC. Translating it yields CSVEGRRDRSYNEQFF.

This clonotype was seen repeatedly, ten times or more. The J gene is TRBJ2-2, the V gene TRBV3-1, with 7 positions matching TRBD2. With 4 bases clipped from V and 5 bases from J, the junction kept 13 bases outside the gene matches. This CDR3 is built from 17 residues. From germline, CDR1 is LGHDT and CDR2 YNNKEL (reference sequence). The CDR3 sequence: CASSPYLSGKGTGELFF. The CDR3 DNA follows: TGTGCCAGCAGCCCCTACCTCAGCGGGAAAGGGACCGGGGAGCTGTTTTTT.

This clonotype has ten or more counts. CDR3 coding DNA: TGTGCCAGCAGCCAGGGTCCCTACGAGCAGTACTTC. Amino acid sequence: CASSQGPYEQYF. The chain recombines TRBV3-1 with TRBJ2-7; D unclear. Trimming took 3 bases from V and 2 from J, leaving 5 bases between them. Germline-derived CDR1 and CDR2 are LGHDT and YNNKEL (reference sequence). CDR3 length equals 12 residues.

The chain has TRBV5-5 and TRBJ2-5; D might be TRBD1 (5 bases). This CDR3 is built from 13 residues. In germline, CDR1 is SGHKS, CDR2 YYEKEE (reference sequence). V was clipped by 9 bases and J by 2 bases, with 14 bases between them. CDR3 region: CAMGSGLQETQYF. The CDR3 DNA follows: TGTGCCATGGGCTCAGGGCTTCAAGAGACCCAGTACTTC. The whole variable domain, filled in from reference TRBV5-5 and TRBJ2-5, reads DAGVTQSPTHLIKTRGQQVTLRCSPISGHKSVSWYQQVLGQGPQFIFQYYEKEERGRGNFPDRFSARQFPNYSSELNVNALLLGDSALYLCAMGSGLQETQYFGPGTRLLVL.

The chain joins TRBV5-1 to TRBJ2-5, with TRBD2 as a possible D gene (5 bases). This CDR3 region has 12 residues. CDR1 SGHRS and CDR2 YFSETQ come from the germline V gene. V was trimmed by 2 bases and J by 4 bases, leaving 6 bases between them. The CDR3 region has the DNA TGCGCCAGCAGCTTCGGAGGAGAGACCCAGTACTTC. This sequence encodes CASSFGGETQYF.

A word on this clonotype: This may come from a read error, since a much larger clone is one base off. CDR3 nucleotide sequence: TGTGCCATCAGAGGTAGGGCGAGACTAGCGATACGCTCCTACAATGAGCAGTTCTTC. Its protein product is CAIRGRARLAIRSYNEQFF. The V call is TRBV10-3, the J call TRBJ2-1; 8 bases align to TRBD2. V shed 6 bases and J 0 bases; nucleotides not matched to a gene: 16. This CDR3 is 19 amino acids long. Germline CDR1 is ENHRY and CDR2 is SYGVKD.

This clonotype was observed a handful of times. The gene calls are TRBV4-1 and TRBJ2-7; D is ambiguous. CDR3 size: 14 residues. V lost 0 bases and J lost 6, with 12 bases in between. Looked up from germline, CDR1 is MGHRA and CDR2 is YSYEKL. The CDR3 region is CASSQDSVSGEQYF. CDR3 in DNA: TGCGCCAGCAGCCAAGATTCAGTGTCCGGCGAGCAGTACTTC.